Sequencing of this T cell receptor beta chain was carried out in a study of blood T cell repertoires in COVID-19 (dated by TCRdb to 2018 to 2020). General notes on the study: Samples covering the acute and convalescent phases of COVID-19 were provided by collaborators in the United States, Italy and Spain. The prospective study material was composed of cDNA or gDNA derived from T cells, B-cell-depleted T cells, or PBMCs. The repertoires were released in a freely available public database intended as a resource for research on the immune response to SARS-CoV-2. The dataset comprised deeply sampled blood TCRbeta repertoires from subjects exposed to, actively infected with, or recovered from COVID-19. Sample metadata almost always included a de-identified subject ID, COVID-19 status, age in years and sex. The samples were drawn from two sources: the first 160 participants of the ongoing ImmuneRACE study, and over 1,000 subjects contributed by 6 global collaborators. Where available, HLA class I and class II types were obtained from metadata supplied by the sample provider rather than from assay-based typing.

Broader findings and caveats from the paper: The quantity of clinical and demographic metadata differed by source and by participant and was supplied without curation.

TCRbeta CDR3 regions were amplified from genomic DNA using the immunoSEQ Assay, a bias-controlled multiplex PCR. As for the authors' bioinformatics: The number of nucleated cells in each sample was estimated from the amplification of reference gene primers within the assay. To quantify the absolute abundance of each unique TCRbeta CDR3 rearrangement, sequence reads were collapsed and filtered. For each sample, productive Simpson clonality was calculated as the square root of Simpson's diversity index over productive rearrangements. In TCRdb, the immuneACCESS table is reduced to in-frame sequences with V and J assigned. These tables do not hold every clone; where another copy was compared, an unresolved V gene accounts for under half, and the others remain unexplained. V, J and clone size were drawn from that table, and D and trimming were deduced from the DNA. Present in this sample are more than 65,000 clones, 82% of which were seen just once. The ten biggest clones cover 7% to 9.5% of the sample.

About this clone itself: There is no known antigen for this receptor. It has no much larger one-base neighbor in the sample; base qualities were not kept.

Each collaborating institution followed its own protocols to collect whole blood in K2EDTA tubes. For TCRbeta analysis, collaborators shipped samples in one of three forms: frozen whole blood, isolated PBMCs, or DNA extracted from either of those sample types. Specimen: peripheral blood. This receptor was obtained from a human donor in a cohort sampled during active COVID-19.

Read as DNA, the sequence is TGTGCCAGCAGCGGTGGACAACTCCGAGCCTACGAGCAGTACTTC. Translated, it reads CASSGGQLRAYEQYF. The chain uses TRBV6-5 and TRBJ2-7; 5 matching bases give a weak D call of TRBD1. The germline V gene encodes CDR1 MNHEY and CDR2 SVGAGI. The CDR3 holds 15 amino acids from the cysteine to the phenylalanine. The DNA shown is the 45-base CDR3, in frame from base 1. V sheds 6 bases and J sheds 2 bases, leaving 17 bases between their ends.